This T cell receptor (beta chain) was sequenced during a study of cytomegalovirus exposure and HLA in healthy donors. About the research overall: Findings of an earlier analysis included some 120 million unique TCR beta sequences from 200 million or so T cells. Across almost 400 genotyped donors, approximately 80% landed in the Caucasian-associated ancestry cluster. Study-level findings and limits: Segments of the TCR beta V type were, in most cases, productive about 90% or about 30% of the time in an earlier analysis.

Turning to this clone: Its target is not known.

The length of the CDR3 is 15 residues. Germline CDR1 and CDR2: LGHNA and YSLEER. The V end lost 0 bases, the J end lost 3 bases, and 8 bases lay between the germline ends. Though probably carrying unrecorded immune exposures, donors were nominally healthy at sampling. Both 60 Vbeta primers and 13 Jbeta primers went into the PCR. The assay was immunoSEQ multiplex PCR, and TCRdb's table has in-frame clones only and misses some. In the table there are tens of thousands of clones, 82% of which are singletons. The chain carries TRBV4-3 and TRBJ2-2; D perhaps matches TRBD1 (5 bases). Sequencing used PBMCs. The sequence came from a man aged 25 to 40 in good health and CMV-seropositive. The CDR3, as DNA: TGCGCCAGCAGCCAAGAGGGGCTTCACACCGGGGAGCTGTTTTTT. Protein: CASSQEGLHTGELFF.